This T cell receptor beta chain was captured by sequencing in a study of Ad26.COV2.S vaccination and SARS-CoV-2 variants. The overall study: A COV1001 Ad26.COV2.S trial-arm participant provided the sample. Study results and caveats: Estimates derived from TCR breadth and depth analyses may have underestimated total T cell responses.

The germline V gene encodes CDR1 MGHRA and CDR2 YSYEKL. CDR3 length equals 14 residues. The V gene lost 2 bases and the J gene lost 7 bases, with 12 bases spanning the gap. Using immunoSEQ multiplex PCR, the repertoire was profiled, and TCRdb retains in-frame clones only, with some absent. The sample contains 250,000 to 300,000 clones, 70% to 90% of which appear only once. The treatment denotes: 19 received Ad26.COV2.S at low or high dose, single or two shots; about 5 received placebo; per-sample allocation not given. Collection of the samples took place on day 63 after the first injection of vaccine or placebo. Turning to this clone: Antigen unknown.

The receptor comes from a person between 18 and 60 years old who received the Ad26.COV2.S COVID-19 vaccine or a placebo. The chain has TRBV4-1 and TRBJ1-5; D might be TRBD1 (5 bases). This specimen was peripheral blood, taken in a trial of Ad26.COV2.S vaccine versus placebo. CDR3: CASSQMGVSQPQHF. In DNA, the CDR3 is TGCGCCAGCAGCCAAATGGGGGTGAGCCAGCCCCAGCATTTT.